This is a list of T cell receptor beta chains from one sample in a study of PD-L1 blockade in urothelial cancer. Method: immunoSEQ multiplex PCR; TCRdb's copy keeps in-frame clones and lacks some. The table records 70,000 or so clones, 90% of them present only once. The material was PBMCs, obtained around atezolizumab (anti-PD-L1) treatment. Receptors originate from a man between 65 and 79 years old with urothelial cancer. CDR3s include the opening cysteine and the closing phenylalanine or tryptophan. A D gene is named only where the DNA matches it firmly. The size entry is marked missing in some rows and otherwise reads once, few, many or a size class.

D	V	size	J	CDR3	DNA
TRBD1	TRBV7-8	once	TRBJ2-2	CASSPRTGTGELFF	TGTGCCAGCAGTCCACGGACAGGGACCGGGGAGCTGTTTTTT
TRBD1	TRBV5-1	once	TRBJ2-7	CASSLTGGREQYF	TGCGCCAGCAGCTTGACAGGGGGCAGAGAGCAGTACTTC
TRBD2	TRBV5-1	NA	TRBJ2-1	CASSLSGGSMNEQFF	TGCGCCAGCAGCTTGTCTGGCGGGAGTATGAATGAGCAGTTCTTC
TRBD1	TRBV29-1	once	TRBJ1-1	CSVDRGRRNTEAFF	TGCAGCGTTGACAGGGGGCGTAGGAACACTGAAGCTTTCTTT
TRBD1	TRBV9	NA	TRBJ2-4	CASNKQGYEDIQYF	TGTGCCAGCAACAAACAGGGGTATGAGGACATTCAGTACTTC
NA	TRBV9	NA	TRBJ2-1	CASSPGDSYNEQFF	TGTGCCAGCAGCCCGGGGGACTCCTACAATGAGCAGTTCTTC
NA	TRBV6-5	NA	TRBJ1-2	CASSYSPGNYGGYTF	TGTGCCAGCAGTTACTCACCAGGGAATTATGGTGGCTACACCTTC
TRBD1	TRBV5-1	NA	TRBJ1-2	CASSLGTGIHYGYTF	TGCGCCAGCAGCTTGGGGACAGGGATACACTATGGCTACACCTTC
TRBD2	TRBV7-8	NA	TRBJ2-2	CASSLEYRTSGITGELFF	TGTGCCAGCAGCTTAGAATATAGGACTAGCGGTATCACCGGGGAGCTGTTTTTT
NA	TRBV5-1	NA	TRBJ1-5	CASSLGQGGTDSNQPQHF	TGCGCCAGCAGCTTGGGGCAGGGAGGGACGGATAGCAATCAGCCCCAGCATTTT
TRBD2	TRBV13	NA	TRBJ2-1	CASSRYLAATYNEQFF	TGTGCCAGCAGCCGCTATCTAGCGGCCACCTACAATGAGCAGTTCTTC